This entry lists 27 T cell receptor beta chains sequenced from one sample in a study of blood T cell repertoires in COVID-19. Some clones are missing from TCRdb's copy, which holds only in-frame ones; the method was immunoSEQ multiplex PCR. The table shows roughly 110,000 clones, with approximately 80% occurring only once. Sample: peripheral blood. The source is an older man with COVID-19, enrolled during active disease.

The V call is TRBV24-1, the J call TRBJ1-1, with TRBD1 identical over 7 bases. V was clipped by 3 bases and J by 3 bases; unmatched bases: 6. The V gene's germline CDR1 is KGHDR and CDR2 SFDVKD. The CDR3 length is 15 residues. Written as DNA, the CDR3 is TGTGCCACCAGTGATCCTGGAACAGGGGACACTGAAGCTTTCTTT. It is translated as CATSDPGTGDTEAFF.

The J gene is TRBJ1-5, the V gene TRBV13; TRBD1 aligns across 8 bases. After removal of 5 bases from V and 5 bases from J, the junction contained 8 bases not matched to a gene. The CDR3 spans 15 residues. Germline assignment: CDR1 PRHDT and CDR2 FYEKMQ (reference sequence). CDR3 sequence reads: CASSTRTGRHQPQHF. In DNA form, the CDR3 reads TGTGCCAGCAGCACTAGGACAGGGAGGCATCAGCCCCAGCATTTT.

The chain has TRBV24-1 and TRBJ2-5, with D possibly matching TRBD2 (6 bases). CDR1 is KGHDR, CDR2 SFDVKD, per germline. Trimming left V 0 bases short and J 5 bases short, with 12 bases between. This CDR3 has 15 residues. The CDR3 loop reads CATSDLQGGGETQYF. The CDR3 DNA reads TGTGCCACCAGTGATTTGCAAGGCGGAGGGGAGACCCAGTACTTC.

V and J are TRBV5-1 and TRBJ2-5; 10 nucleotides align to TRBD1. From germline, CDR1 is SGHRS and CDR2 YFSETQ. V lost 7 bases, J lost 5 bases, and 8 bases stayed unmatched. CDR3 size: 14 residues. For the CDR3, the DNA is TGCGCCAGCTCGGGGGACAGGGGAGGGGAGACCCAGTACTTC. Amino acids: CASSGDRGGETQYF.

The V and J genes are TRBV11-2 and TRBJ1-1, with 9 bases that match TRBD1. J lost 10 bases, V lost 5 bases, and 8 bases had no gene match. The germline gives CDR1 SGHAT, CDR2 FQNNGV. The CDR3 is 13 residues long. The CDR3 DNA reads as TGTGCCAGCAGCGCGGGACAGGGAGTGGGAGCTTTCTTT. Encoded protein: CASSAGQGVGAFF.

This chain uses TRBV7-2 with TRBJ2-3; TRBD2 might be the D (6 bases). V lost 2 bases, J lost 2 bases, and 14 bases lay in between. The CDR3 has 16 amino acids. Per germline, CDR1 SGHTA and CDR2 FQGNSA. CDR3 coding DNA: TGTGCCAGCAGCTTATTGGGACTCCGCCACACAGATACGCAGTATTTT. The encoded protein is CASSLLGLRHTDTQYF.

The rearrangement uses TRBV11-2 and TRBJ2-1; unclear D gene. The CDR3 spans 13 residues. Germline CDR1 and CDR2: SGHAT and FQNNGV. V was cut by 5 bases and J by 6 bases, with 11 bases left in between. The CDR3 reads CASSLLRANEQFF. The CDR3 DNA reads TGTGCCAGCAGCCTGTTACGAGCCAATGAGCAGTTCTTC.

This chain connects TRBV27 to TRBJ2-7; 9 bases are a match to TRBD1. V gave up 2 bases and J gave up 4 bases; unmatched junction bases: 9. CDR1 and CDR2 (germline): MNHEY, SMNVEV (reference sequence). CDR3 length equals 16 residues. CDR3 sequence reads: CASSLLAPGQGYEQYF. DNA of the CDR3: TGTGCCAGCAGTTTACTGGCCCCGGGACAGGGTTACGAGCAGTACTTC.

This rearrangement joins TRBV28 to TRBJ2-7; possibly TRBD1 for D (6 bases). V dropped 2 bases and J dropped 12 bases, with 14 bases sitting between them. This CDR3 has 12 residues. Per germline, CDR1 MDHEN and CDR2 SYDVKM. The CDR3 is CASSLGQYGGYF. The DNA of the CDR3 is TGTGCCAGCAGTTTAGGACAGTACGGTGGGTACTTC.

This clone showed up just a few times. The chain combines TRBV20-1 with TRBJ1-6; D is unclear. Germline CDR1 and CDR2: DFQATT and SNEGSKA (reference sequence). The germline V and J ends were trimmed by 3 bases and 4 bases, with 16 bases remaining between them. This CDR3 region has 16 residues. CDR3: CSASLTQQPYNSPLHF. The CDR3 coding sequence is TGCAGTGCTAGTCTAACACAGCAACCTTATAATTCACCCCTCCACTTT.

The rearrangement uses TRBV14 and TRBJ1-5, with D maybe TRBD1 (5 bases). The CDR3 contains 17 residues. Trimming cost V 6 bases and J 0 bases, with 18 bases left between them. Germline V gives CDR1 SGHDN, CDR2 FVKESK. CDR3 coding DNA: TGTGCCAGCAGGCCTGTGGGCGGGGCTTATAGCAATCAGCCCCAGCATTTT. As protein: CASRPVGGAYSNQPQHF. Drawing the rest from reference TRBV14 and TRBJ1-5, the complete variable domain is EAGVTQFPSHSVIEKGQTVTLRCDPISGHDNLYWYRRVMGKEIKFLLHFVKESKQDESGMPNNRFLAERTGGTYSTLKVQPAELEDSGVYFCASRPVGGAYSNQPQHFGDGTRLSIL.

Regarding this clone: The junction departs from the called germline gene at one end, perhaps through a read error. The rearrangement joins TRBV7-2 to TRBJ2-1; D may be TRBD2 (5 bases). The CDR3 spans 14 residues. Germline loops: CDR1 SGHTA, CDR2 FQGNSA. The CDR3 DNA reads TGTGCCAGCAGCCCTTACCCCGCGACTATTGAGCGGTTCTTC. It is translated as CASSPYPATIERFF.

The V and J genes are TRBV5-1 and TRBJ2-7, with 10 bases identical to TRBD2. V shed 4 bases, J shed 5 bases, and the junction held 9 bases outside the gene matches. The CDR3 extends over 15 amino acids. Germline V CDR1 and CDR2: SGHRS, YFSETQ. The CDR3 DNA is TGCGCCAGCAGCGCAGGTCTAGCGGGAGTTGACGAGCAGTACTTC. Its protein is CASSAGLAGVDEQYF.

The chain carries TRBV10-3 and TRBJ2-1, with 7 positions matching TRBD1. J gave up 0 bases and V 3 bases, and 2 bases lay outside the gene matches. Germline values: CDR1 ENHRY, CDR2 SYGVKD. This CDR3 contains 15 residues. The CDR3 region is CAISEPGGSYNEQFF. CDR3 nucleotides: TGTGCCATCAGTGAACCAGGGGGCTCCTACAATGAGCAGTTCTTC.

The chain recombines TRBV29-1 with TRBJ1-2; TRBD1 is a possible D gene (6 bases). The CDR3 has 11 residues. CDR1 and CDR2 from the germline V gene are SQVTM and ANQGSEA. The V end lost 5 bases, the J end lost 5 bases, and 9 bases lay between the germline ends. CDR3 amino acids: CSVFGQYGYTF. The DNA for the CDR3 is TGCAGCGTTTTTGGACAGTATGGCTACACCTTC.

The chain is built from TRBV27 and TRBJ2-7; 10 bases align to TRBD1. CDR1 is MNHEY and CDR2 is SMNVEV in the germline V gene (reference sequence). The V segment lost 7 bases and the J segment 3 bases; nucleotides outside the gene matches: 6. The CDR3 is 14 amino acids. The CDR3 loop is CASTWTGGSYEQYF. CDR3 bases: TGTGCCAGCACCTGGACAGGGGGGAGCTACGAGCAGTACTTC.

This chain connects TRBV10-3 to TRBJ1-6, with 8 bases fitting TRBD1. The CDR3 runs 13 residues. The germline V gene encodes CDR1 ENHRY and CDR2 SYGVKD. Trimming removed 6 bases from V and 10 bases from J; junction bases left unmatched: 5. Here the CDR3 reads CAIRETGESPLHF. The CDR3 bases are TGTGCCATCAGAGAGACAGGGGAATCACCCCTCCACTTT.

The chain combines TRBV7-2 with TRBJ2-7; the match to TRBD2 covers 9 bases. This CDR3 region has 15 residues. V lost 1 base and J lost 6; bases outside the gene matches: 7. From germline, CDR1 is SGHTA and CDR2 FQGNSA. The CDR3 loop is CASSLGASGTLEQYF. DNA of the CDR3: TGTGCCAGCAGCTTAGGGGCTAGCGGGACCCTCGAGCAGTACTTC.

This sequence joins TRBV5-1 and TRBJ2-1; TRBD2 might be the D (5 bases). V shed 4 bases and J shed 2 bases, with 10 bases lying between them. Germline CDR1 reads SGHRS; CDR2 reads YFSETQ. CDR3 size: 14 residues. CDR3 region: CASSPDSAYNEQFF. Written as DNA, the CDR3 is TGCGCCAGCAGCCCGGACTCCGCCTACAATGAGCAGTTCTTC.

The chain combines TRBV29-1 with TRBJ1-2, with 9 bases aligning to TRBD1. Germline V gene sequence: CDR1 SQVTM, CDR2 ANQGSEA. With 8 bases clipped from V and 7 bases from J, the junction kept 11 bases outside the gene matches. The CDR3 length is 13 residues. DNA for the CDR3: TGCAGCATTAGGACAGGGGTTTTATCTGGCTACACCTTC. Amino acids: CSIRTGVLSGYTF.

On this clone itself: Distinct nucleotide sequences in the sample also encode this CDR3. This rearrangement joins TRBV28 to TRBJ2-6; no firm D call. V was clipped by 6 bases and J by 1 base, with 7 bases between them. CDR3 size: 14 residues. Germline assignment: CDR1 MDHEN and CDR2 SYDVKM. Here the CDR3 DNA reads TGTGCCAGCAGCCGAGGTTCTGGGGCCAACGTCCTGACTTTC. Protein: CASSRGSGANVLTF.

This clone showed up just a few times. V gene TRBV19 combines with J gene TRBJ2-3, with 7 bases fitting TRBD2. J gave up 5 bases and V 9 bases, and 20 bases lay outside the gene matches. CDR3 length: 17 amino acids. The V gene's germline CDR1 is LNHDA and CDR2 SQIVND (reference sequence). The CDR3 loop reads CASRRAVLAGVGDTQYF. CDR3 coding DNA: TGTGCCAGCCGGAGAGCGGTTTTAGCGGGCGTGGGAGATACGCAGTATTTT.

The rearrangement uses TRBV28 and TRBJ2-1; 11 positions agree with TRBD1. The V gene's germline CDR1 is MDHEN and CDR2 SYDVKM. The V gene end was trimmed by 5 bases and the J gene end by 4 bases; junction bases not matched to a gene: 4. This CDR3 is built from 15 residues. For the CDR3, the DNA is TGTGCCAGCAGTGCGGGACAGGGGGGTTACAATGAGCAGTTCTTC. This encodes CASSAGQGGYNEQFF.

The chain links TRBV4-3 to TRBJ1-1; D remains unclear. Trimming took 5 bases from V and 0 from J, leaving 10 bases between them. This CDR3 spans 14 amino acids. Germline CDR1 LGHNA, CDR2 YSLEER. CDR3 protein: CASSAGSLNTEAFF. DNA of the CDR3: TGCGCCAGCAGCGCCGGGTCCTTGAACACTGAAGCTTTCTTT.

This sequence joins TRBV4-2 and TRBJ1-2, with TRBD1 matching over 8 bases. This CDR3 spans 15 amino acids. Germline CDR1 is LGHNA and CDR2 is YNFKEQ. With V trimmed by 0 bases and J by 3 bases, 3 bases remained unmatched. CDR3 nucleotide sequence: TGTGCCAGCAGCCAAGATAACAGGGGGGACTATGGCTACACCTTC. It specifies CASSQDNRGDYGYTF.

The V call is TRBV7-3, the J call TRBJ2-2, with D perhaps matching TRBD1 (6 bases). Germline CDR1 reads SGHTA; CDR2 reads FQGTGA. CDR3 size: 15 residues. The ends were cut back, 4 bases at V and 4 bases at J, with 13 bases in the middle. The CDR3 DNA is TGTGCCAGCAGCTCGACAGGAGTGGGCACCGGGGAGCTGTTTTTT. Protein sequence: CASSSTGVGTGELFF.

In DNA, the CDR3 is TGTGCCAGCAGCTTAGATAGCAGGGGCATGGATGGCTACACCTTC. It codes for CASSLDSRGMDGYTF. The chain has TRBV7-9 and TRBJ1-2, with TRBD1 as a possible D gene (6 bases). CDR1 is SEHNR and CDR2 is FQNEAQ in the germline V gene (reference sequence). There are 15 residues in the CDR3. Trimming stripped 1 base from V and 6 bases from J, with 15 bases between.